This entry features one T cell receptor beta chain sequence. The antigen remains undetermined. This sample is drawn from a study of T cell responses to AZD1222 COVID-19 vaccine. Study-level points and caveats: Repertoires were obtained solely post-peak T cell response.

The assay was immunoSEQ multiplex PCR, and TCRdb's table has in-frame clones only and misses some. The table lists about 76,000 clones, 65% to 80% of them singletons. Germline CDR1 reads MNHNS; CDR2 reads SASEGT. This CDR3 has 14 amino acids. The ends were cut back, 3 bases at V and 6 bases at J, with 15 bases in the middle. This chain links TRBV6-1 with TRBJ2-7; D perhaps matches TRBD2 (5 bases). Sequencing used peripheral blood, obtained 28 days after the second dose of the MenACWY control vaccine. The clonotype was recovered from an adult who received the MenACWY meningococcal vaccine as a control. The CDR3 is CASSDLTGKIEQYF. The CDR3 DNA reads TGTGCCAGCAGTGACCTTACGGGGAAAATCGAGCAGTACTTC.